This T cell receptor (beta chain) comes out of a study of control samples from healthy donors and cancer patients. Method: immunoSEQ multiplex PCR; TCRdb's copy keeps in-frame clones and lacks some. The sample has 52,000 or so clones, around 94% seen once. CDR3 length: 12 amino acids. CDR1 is SGHAT and CDR2 is FQNNGV in the germline V gene. V was cut by 5 bases and J by 4 bases, with 8 bases left in between. Sample: blood. The receptor comes from a young man in good health. The chain couples TRBV11-2 to TRBJ2-5; D remains ambiguous. CDR3 coding DNA: TGTGCCAGCAGCCTCGCTTTAGAGACCCAGTACTTC. This gives the protein CASSLALETQYF.